The source of this T cell receptor (beta chain) is a study of blood T cell repertoires in COVID-19. Germline V CDR1 and CDR2: SEHNR, FQNEAQ (reference sequence). The CDR3 runs 14 residues. V gave up 1 base and J gave up 9 bases, with 13 bases separating them. Method: immunoSEQ multiplex PCR; TCRdb's copy keeps in-frame clones and lacks some. The sample holds about 400,000 clones, about 85% seen once. The source of this sequence is a young woman with acute COVID-19. The V gene is TRBV7-9, the J gene TRBJ1-5, with D uncertain. Sequencing used PBMCs or T cells enriched from blood (not recorded which). In DNA form, the CDR3 reads TGTGCCAGCAGCTTAGGGCACTCCGGGTGGCCCCAGCATTTT. As protein: CASSLGHSGWPQHF.